One T cell receptor (beta chain) is described in this entry. Trimming took 10 bases from V and 3 from J; bases not matched to a gene: 5. This CDR3 comprises 13 residues. Germline CDR1 WSHSY, CDR2 SAAADI. This sample is drawn from a study of blood T cell repertoires in COVID-19. Original data processing: Reference gene primer amplification gave estimated nucleated cell counts. The protocol was immunoSEQ multiplex PCR, while the TCRdb copy is restricted to in-frame clones and leaves out a portion. The V and J calls and clone size come from that table; D and trimming were worked out from the DNA. Of hundreds of thousands of clones listed, approximately 88% are singletons.

The chain couples TRBV10-2 to TRBJ1-4; 7 nucleotides align to TRBD1. This clonotype was obtained from a woman aged 25 to 45 with acute COVID-19. The sequenced sample was PBMCs or T cells enriched from blood (not recorded which). The CDR3 is CAKGARSNEKLFF. In DNA, the CDR3 is TGCGCCAAGGGGGCCCGGTCTAATGAAAAACTGTTTTTT.